Each of the 27 T cell receptor beta chains below was sequenced from the same sample in a study of T cell repertoires in cytomegalovirus infection. The antigens of these receptors remain unknown. One entry per CDR3 protein, called by TCRdb with MiXCR from the reads. This table has 650,000 to 900,000 distinct CDR3 sequences, almost 30% appearing once. This material consisted of cultured CD8+ T cells from PBMCs, taken from culture after CMV antigen stimulation. These receptors were obtained from a human donor in good health (CMV status not recorded). Some clones in this sample may be carry-over from other donors' samples.

This clonotype was seen just once. The chain combines TRBV12-3 or TRBV12-4 with TRBJ2-3, with D uncertain. Trimming removed 4 bases from V and 2 bases from J, with 13 bases in between. This CDR3 spans 15 amino acids. CDR3 amino acids: CASSSNLMYTDTQYF. The CDR3 DNA follows: TGTGCCAGCAGTTCAAATTTGATGTACACAGATACGCAGTATTTT.

This chain joins TRBV20-1 and TRBJ1-2; a possible D gene is TRBD1 (6 bases). Trimming took off 2 bases at V and 8 bases at J, with 12 bases between the two ends. The germline CDR1 and CDR2 sequences are DFQATT and SNEGSKA (reference sequence). The CDR3 length is 12 residues. CDR3 sequence (DNA): TGCAGTGCTAGATACAGGGCGGGGGGCTACACCTTC. Translating gives CSARYRAGGYTF.

Ten or more counts support this clonotype. J is TRBJ1-6 and V is TRBV7-9; 9 bases line up with TRBD1. V lost 1 base and J lost 8; bases outside the gene matches: 0. This CDR3 region has 14 residues. Germline loops: CDR1 SEHNR, CDR2 FQNEAQ (reference sequence). CDR3 sequence (DNA): TGTGCCAGCAGCTTAGGGACAGGGGATTCACCCCTCCACTTT. Its translation is CASSLGTGDSPLHF.

The chain combines TRBV5-1 with TRBJ2-7; D not resolved. Germline V gene sequence: CDR1 SGHRS, CDR2 YFSETQ. V gave up 0 bases and J gave up 1 base, with 8 bases separating them. There are 14 residues in the CDR3. CDR3 sequence: CASSLGDMSYEQYF. The CDR3, as DNA: TGCGCCAGCAGCTTGGGAGACATGTCCTACGAGCAGTACTTC.

The V gene is TRBV20-1, the J gene TRBJ2-1; maybe TRBD2 (6 bases). Trimming took 1 base from V and 4 from J, leaving 11 bases between them. Germline lookup yields CDR1 DFQATT and CDR2 SNEGSKA (reference sequence). This CDR3 has 14 amino acids. This CDR3 reads CSARAGEGYNEQFF. The CDR3 DNA is TGCAGTGCTAGAGCGGGGGAAGGTTACAATGAGCAGTTCTTC.

The chain couples TRBV27 to TRBJ2-3; tentative D call: TRBD1 (6 bases). Germline lookup yields CDR1 MNHEY and CDR2 SMNVEV (reference sequence). This CDR3 is built from 15 residues. V lost 5 bases and J 3 bases, leaving 15 bases between the germline ends. CDR3 protein: CASSPAGARTDTQYF. The DNA of the CDR3 is TGTGCCAGCAGTCCAGCAGGGGCTCGGACAGATACGCAGTATTTT.

V and J are TRBV20-1 and TRBJ1-6; the D gene is possibly TRBD1 (6 bases). The CDR3 extends over 11 amino acids. Germline V lookup: CDR1 DFQATT, CDR2 SNEGSKA (reference sequence). Trimming removed 3 bases at V and 17 bases at J, with 14 bases between. CDR3 coding DNA: TGCAGTGCTAGTGTGGAGGGGGTGATCCACTTT. As protein: CSASVEGVIHF.

V and J are TRBV3-1 and TRBJ2-3, with D perhaps assigned TRBD1 or TRBD2 (5 bases each). Germline CDR1 and CDR2: LGHDT and YNNKEL (reference sequence). The CDR3 runs 16 residues. V was trimmed by 3 bases and J by 6 bases, leaving 19 bases between them. For the CDR3, the DNA is TGTGCCAGCAGCCACTCGAGGGGCCAGGGATTTGATACGCAGTATTTT. Protein product: CASSHSRGQGFDTQYF.

V gene TRBV4-3 combines with J gene TRBJ1-1; the D gene is possibly TRBD1 (5 bases). CDR3 size: 15 residues. Trimming shortened V by 1 base and J by 4 bases, and 13 bases separated the two germline ends. The germline gives CDR1 LGHNA, CDR2 YSLEER. The CDR3 DNA follows: TGCGCCAGCAGCCAAGGCCGGGGGGTTGGCACTGAAGCTTTCTTT. Its protein is CASSQGRGVGTEAFF.

This clonotype was observed a few times. The chain combines TRBV5-4 with TRBJ2-1, with D possibly being TRBD1 (5 bases). Trimming took 4 bases from V and 10 from J, leaving 15 bases between them. CDR3 length: 13 amino acids. Germline CDR1 reads SGHNT; CDR2 reads YYREEE (reference sequence). CDR3 sequence reads: CASSTDTNWEQFF. The CDR3 coding sequence is TGTGCCAGCAGCACGGACACAAATTGGGAGCAGTTCTTC.

The J gene is TRBJ2-1, the V gene TRBV6-1; D not certain. The germline V gene encodes CDR1 MNHNS and CDR2 SASEGT. The CDR3 extends over 13 amino acids. V lost 2 bases to trimming and J lost 7 bases, with 9 bases between them. CDR3 in DNA: TGTGCCAGCAGTGAATACTACATTAATGAGCAGTTCTTC. Protein: CASSEYYINEQFF.

The chain joins TRBV12-3 or TRBV12-4 to TRBJ2-2; 8 bases are a match to TRBD2. V trimming: 2 bases; J trimming: 2 bases; junction bases outside the gene matches: 4. The CDR3 loop spans 16 amino acids. The CDR3 sequence: CASSLSSGGNTGELFF. CDR3 bases: TGTGCCAGCAGTTTATCGAGCGGGGGTAACACCGGGGAGCTGTTTTTT.

The sample holds a few counts of this clonotype. V gene TRBV11-2 combines with J gene TRBJ1-1; D gene unclear. The V and J ends lost 5 bases and 0 bases respectively, with 22 bases between them. The CDR3 loop spans 18 amino acids. Germline V gives CDR1 SGHAT, CDR2 FQNNGV. In nucleotides, the CDR3 is TGTGCCAGCAGCCCCTGGACGGCACGGGGATGGGTGAACACTGAAGCTTTCTTT. It encodes CASSPWTARGWVNTEAFF.

The chain uses TRBV2 and TRBJ2-3; 12 positions match TRBD2. CDR1 is SNHLY, CDR2 FYNNEI, per germline. This CDR3 region has 17 residues. Losses at the gene ends were 6 bases for V and 2 bases for J; bases not matched to a gene: 9. CDR3 region: CASRRRLAGGVTDTQYF. The CDR3 coding sequence is TGTGCCAGCAGACGGCGGCTAGCGGGGGGGGTCACAGATACGCAGTATTTT. The full variable domain, in which reference TRBV2 and TRBJ2-3 provide the parts outside the CDR3, is EPEVTQTPSHQVTQMGQEVILRCVPISNHLYFYWYRQILGQKVEFLVSFYNNEISEKSEIFDDQFSVERPDGSNFTLKIRSTKLEDSAMYFCASRRRLAGGVTDTQYFGPGTRLTVL.

The rearrangement links TRBV6-2 or TRBV6-3 to TRBJ1-5; maybe TRBD1 (6 bases). CDR1 and CDR2 from the germline V gene are MNHEY and SVGEGT. V lost 5 bases to trimming and J lost 6 bases, with 17 bases between them. This CDR3 comprises 15 residues. CDR3 coding DNA: TGTGCCAGCAGTCTTGGGTCGGGGGGCGGTCAGCCCCAGCATTTT. Translating gives CASSLGSGGGQPQHF.

This clonotype was seen many times. The chain couples TRBV7-3 to TRBJ2-3; 15 positions match TRBD2. Per germline, CDR1 SGHTA and CDR2 FQGTGA. Trimming cost V 0 bases and J 1 base; bases outside gene matches: 8. The CDR3 has 20 residues. The CDR3 spells CASSLTGGTSGGHRTDTQYF. In DNA form, the CDR3 reads TGTGCCAGCAGCTTAACAGGAGGGACTAGCGGGGGGCATCGCACAGATACGCAGTATTTT.

This clonotype was seen ten or more times. The rearrangement links TRBV7-6 to TRBJ1-4, with TRBD1 as a possible D gene (5 bases). The CDR3 is made up of 15 amino acids. The V gene lost 5 bases and the J gene lost 6 bases, with 16 bases spanning the gap. Germline V gene data show CDR1 as SGHVS and CDR2 as FNYEAQ. The DNA of the CDR3 is TGTGCCAGCAGCCCCAGGTGGGGGAGGGATGAAAAACTGTTTTTT. This gives the protein CASSPRWGRDEKLFF. The whole variable domain, remainder taken from reference TRBV7-6 and TRBJ1-4, is GAGVSQSPRYKVTKRGQDVALRCDPISGHVSLYWYRQALGQGPEFLTYFNYEAQQDKSGLPNDRFSAERPEGSISTLTIQRTEQRDSAMYRCASSPRWGRDEKLFFGSGTQLSVL.

There are a few counts of this clonotype. The chain has TRBV20-1 and TRBJ1-5; D uncertain. V lost 6 bases, J lost 1 base, and 16 bases lay in between. The CDR3 is 15 residues long. Germline assignment: CDR1 DFQATT and CDR2 SNEGSKA (reference sequence). The CDR3 here is CSACCGGVSNQPQHF. For the CDR3, the DNA is TGCAGTGCCTGCTGTGGTGGAGTGAGCAATCAGCCCCAGCATTTT.

V gene TRBV5-1 combines with J gene TRBJ2-4, with D perhaps given as TRBD1 or TRBD2 (5 bases each). The V gene lost 0 bases and the J gene lost 7 bases, with 11 bases spanning the gap. This CDR3 has 14 residues. Germline CDR1 SGHRS, CDR2 YFSETQ. CDR3 DNA: TGCGCCAGCAGCTTGGCTGGGGGTGATAACATTCAGTACTTC. Translated: CASSLAGGDNIQYF.

This clonotype was recorded many times. The chain carries TRBV28 and TRBJ2-3, with 10 nucleotides matching TRBD2. V lost 3 bases and J lost 0; bases outside the gene matches: 9. This CDR3 region has 18 residues. CDR1 is MDHEN, CDR2 SYDVKM, per germline. The CDR3 DNA sequence: TGTGCCAGCAGTTTTCCCAGCGGGGGGGACACTAGCACAGATACGCAGTATTTT. This gives the protein CASSFPSGGDTSTDTQYF.

CDR3 protein: CASESWGIPDTEAFF. CDR3 sequence (DNA): TGTGCCAGCGAGTCGTGGGGGATTCCCGACACTGAAGCTTTCTTT. This sequence joins TRBV6-2 or TRBV6-3 and TRBJ1-1; maybe TRBD1 (5 bases). Between the trimmed V and J ends, which lost 8 bases and 3 bases, there was a span of 19 bases. The CDR3 length is 15 residues. Germline V gene lookup returns CDR1 MNHEY and CDR2 SVGEGT.

V is TRBV10-3 and J is TRBJ1-2; the D is unclear. The CDR3 is 11 amino acids. The V and J ends lost 10 bases and 5 bases respectively, with 11 bases between them. CDR1 and CDR2 from the germline V gene are ENHRY and SYGVKD. The CDR3 here is CATRTDYGYTF. CDR3 sequence (DNA): TGTGCCACGAGGACGGATTATGGCTACACCTTC.

This clonotype was seen more than once but under ten times. DNA for the CDR3: TGTGCCAGCAACACTTTCTCTGAGGGTGTTGAGCAGTTCTTC. Encoded protein: CASNTFSEGVEQFF. J is TRBJ2-1 and V is TRBV27; a weak D match, TRBD2 (5 bases). Trimming took off 7 bases at V and 9 bases at J, with 19 bases between the two ends. The CDR3 consists of 14 residues. CDR1 and CDR2 from the germline V gene are MNHEY and SMNVEV (reference sequence).

The chain uses TRBV9 and TRBJ1-2; D is ambiguous. The CDR3 is made up of 15 amino acids. The V end was cut by 0 bases, the J end by 3 bases, with 12 bases between. Germline values: CDR1 SGDLS, CDR2 YYNGEE. CDR3 in amino acids: CASSVANTAHYGYTF. The CDR3, as DNA: TGTGCCAGCAGCGTAGCCAACACTGCCCACTATGGCTACACCTTC.

This clonotype showed up just once. The V gene is TRBV3-1, the J gene TRBJ2-1, with 10 bases matching TRBD2. This CDR3 comprises 15 residues. The V gene's germline CDR1 is LGHDT and CDR2 YNNKEL (reference sequence). After removal of 1 base from V and 7 bases from J, the junction contained 4 bases not matched to a gene. The CDR3 protein is CASSQASGGGNEQFF. For the CDR3, the DNA is TGTGCCAGCAGCCAAGCCAGCGGGGGGGGGAATGAGCAGTTCTTC.

This chain uses TRBV5-8 with TRBJ1-1; D is perhaps TRBD1 (6 bases). Trimming pared 2 bases from V and 6 bases from J, leaving 20 bases between. The germline V gene has CDR1 SGHTS and CDR2 YDEGEE. The CDR3 spans 16 residues. The chain's CDR3 is CASSFQVTARGPEAFF. The DNA for the CDR3 is TGTGCCAGCAGCTTTCAAGTCACCGCTCGGGGGCCTGAAGCTTTCTTT.

This chain connects TRBV6-6 to TRBJ1-4, with D hard to call. Trimming took off 10 bases at V and 2 bases at J, with 11 bases between the two ends. Germline V gene data show CDR1 as MNHNY and CDR2 as SVGAGI (reference sequence). The CDR3 is 13 amino acids. The CDR3 coding sequence is TGTGCCACCCAACGCGTTACTAATGAAAAACTGTTTTTT. Translation gives CATQRVTNEKLFF.